Below are 21 T cell receptor beta chains sequenced from a single sample in a study of tumor and adjacent non-tumor tissue in lung cancer. The template was RNA from unsorted bulk tissue. TCRbeta libraries were built with three rounds of nested PCR, modified from ARM-PCR. TCRdb called the multiplex PCR reads again in MiXCR, with one record for every CDR3 protein. The sample records 89,000 or so distinct CDR3 sequences, more than 60% being singletons. Sample: lung tumor tissue. These receptors were obtained from a man between 65 and 85 years old with non-small cell lung cancer.

This clonotype was detected only once. J is TRBJ1-2 and V is TRBV6-1, with a possible D match to TRBD1 (5 bases). Germline CDR1 is MNHNS and CDR2 is SASEGT. The CDR3 extends over 15 amino acids. V lost 9 bases and J 10 bases, leaving 27 bases between the germline ends. In DNA, the CDR3 is TGTGCCAGTATCGGGGCGAGTACGGTACGAGATGACTACACCTTC. Protein product: CASIGASTVRDDYTF.

Points on this clonotype: A much larger clone sits a single nucleotide away, making a read error possible. The gene calls are TRBV6-5 and TRBJ1-6; perhaps TRBD1 as D (6 bases). This CDR3 spans 15 amino acids. CDR1 and CDR2 (germline): MNHEY, SVGAGI. The CDR3: CASSYTGSYNSHLHF. The CDR3 nucleotides read TGTGCCAGCAGTTACACAGGGTCGTATAATTCACACCTCCACTTT.

Concerning this clonotype: One junction end does not reproduce the germline sequence, and a read error may be involved. The V gene is TRBV4-2, the J gene TRBJ2-1; D is unresolved. Germline CDR1 and CDR2: LGHNA and YNFKEQ. This CDR3 comprises 14 residues. The CDR3 loop is CAGSQDRVRDEQFF. The CDR3 bases are TGTGCCGGCAGCCAAGATCGGGTTAGGGATGAGCAATTCTTT.

This clonotype was seen at least ten times. This chain uses TRBV4-2 with TRBJ2-2; 8 bases align to TRBD1. Per germline, CDR1 LGHNA and CDR2 YNFKEQ. CDR3 length equals 16 residues. V was pared by 4 bases and J by 5 bases, with 9 bases of the junction left unmatched. CDR3 in amino acids: CASSRTQGAETGELFF. Written as DNA, the CDR3 is TGTGCCAGCAGCCGTACCCAGGGGGCTGAAACCGGGGAGCTGTTTTTT.

The rearrangement joins TRBV11-2 to TRBJ2-7; TRBD1 might be the D (5 bases). The length of the CDR3 is 12 residues. The germline gives CDR1 SGHAT, CDR2 FQNNGV. V lost 3 bases and J 6 bases, leaving 9 bases between the germline ends. This chain's CDR3 is CASSLDKGEQYF. The DNA for the CDR3 is TGTGCCAGCAGCTTGGACAAGGGCGAGCAGTACTTC.

This clonotype occurred once. A read error may explain this, as a much larger clone is one base away. The rearrangement uses TRBV5-4 and TRBJ2-2; tentative D call: TRBD1 (5 bases). V was cut by 2 bases and J by 9 bases, with 17 bases left in between. In germline, CDR1 is SGHNT, CDR2 YYREEE (reference sequence). CDR3 length equals 15 residues. CDR3 region: CASSLVGPQSRELFF. CDR3 sequence (DNA): TGTGCCAGCAGCTTAGTGGGGCCTCAAAGCAGGGAGCTGTTTTTT.

Comment on this clonotype: One end of the junction does not line up with germline, which may come from a read error. The chain links TRBV5-1 to TRBJ2-3, with 11 bases identical to TRBD2. Germline-derived CDR1 and CDR2 are SGHRS and YFSETQ. The CDR3 contains 16 residues. CDR3 bases: TGCGCCAGCAGCTTGGAGCTAGCGGGAGGCGCAGATACGCATTATTTT. This sequence encodes CASSLELAGGADTHYF.

A remark on this clonotype: A read error may be the cause here, since a much bigger clone is one base away. The rearrangement joins TRBV6-1 to TRBJ2-7, with 11 bases identical to TRBD2. Germline-derived CDR1 and CDR2 are MNHNS and SASEGT. This CDR3 has 18 residues. CDR3 region: CARAQGQDLAGGSYERYF. Written as DNA, the CDR3 is TGTGCCAGGGCTCAGGGACAGGACCTAGCGGGAGGCTCCTACGAGCGGTACTTC.

The CDR3 sequence is CSVERAHGQPQHF. Here the CDR3 DNA reads TGCAGCGTTGAAAGGGCCCACGGACAGCCCCAGCATTTT. J is TRBJ1-5 and V is TRBV29-1, with unresolved D. CDR3 length: 13 amino acids. CDR1 and CDR2 from the germline V gene are SQVTM and ANQGSEA. V was cut by 2 bases and J by 7 bases, with 12 bases left in between.

This clonotype has more than one count but fewer than ten. It may be a read error: a sequence one base away is much more abundant. V is TRBV20-1 and J is TRBJ2-1; D possibly uses TRBD1 or TRBD2 (5 bases each). The V and J ends lost 7 bases and 0 bases respectively, with 13 bases between them. CDR1 and CDR2 (germline): DFQATT, SNEGSKA (reference sequence). The CDR3 contains 14 residues. CDR3 sequence reads: CSVSRGFSYNEQFF. In DNA, the CDR3 is TGCAGTGTTAGCCGGGGCTTCTCCTACAATGAGCAGTTCTTC.

Details on this clonotype: At one end the junction does not follow the germline gene, possibly because of a read error. DNA for the CDR3: TGTACCAGTAGTCTTGAGGTTTATGGAGACGAGCAGTACTTC. Translated: CTSSLEVYGDEQYF. V and J are TRBV19 and TRBJ2-7; D not certain. CDR1 and CDR2 from the germline V gene are LNHDA and SQIVND (reference sequence). The CDR3 has 14 amino acids.

With respect to this clonotype: Given a much more abundant clone one base away, this may be a read error. This rearrangement joins TRBV5-5 to TRBJ1-1; 8 nucleotides align to TRBD1. This CDR3 spans 15 amino acids. Looked up from germline, CDR1 is SGHKS and CDR2 is YYEKEE (reference sequence). Trimming removed 0 bases from V and 7 bases from J; junction bases left unmatched: 8. CDR3 region: CASSLEDRAGSEAFF. CDR3 in DNA: TGTGCCAGCAGCTTGGAGGACAGGGCGGGTAGTGAAGCTTTCTTT.

Written as DNA, the CDR3 is TGCAGTGCTAGAGATAGGATGAGAGGCGCGGGGTACGGCGAGACCCAGTACTTC. It yields the protein CSARDRMRGAGYGETQYF. V and J are TRBV20-1 and TRBJ2-5; TRBD2 might be the D (6 bases). The CDR3 has 18 residues. Germline V gene data show CDR1 as DFQATT and CDR2 as SNEGSKA (reference sequence). V lost 0 bases and J 5 bases, leaving 25 bases between the germline ends.

This clonotype was seen more than once but under ten times. V usage is TRBV5-1 and J usage is TRBJ2-2, with a weak D call TRBD1 (5 bases). The CDR3 spans 15 residues. Trimming removed 0 bases at V and 0 bases at J, with 6 bases between. Germline V CDR1 and CDR2: SGHRS, YFSETQ. CDR3 region: CASSLGQSNTGELFF. CDR3 DNA sequence: TGCGCCAGCAGCTTGGGACAGTCGAACACCGGGGAGCTGTTTTTT. Variable domain in full (rest from reference TRBV5-1 and TRBJ2-2): KAGVTQTPRYLIKTRGQQVTLSCSPISGHRSVSWYQQTPGQGLQFLFEYFSETQRNKGNFPGRFSGRQFSNSRSEMNVSTLELGDSALYLCASSLGQSNTGELFFGEGSRLTVL.

Comment on this clonotype: The junction departs from germline at one end; a sequencing error may be responsible. The chain joins TRBV11-2 to TRBJ2-5, with D possibly being TRBD1 (5 bases). The CDR3 is 14 amino acids. Germline-derived CDR1 and CDR2 are SGHAT and FQNNGV. The CDR3 region has the DNA TGTGTCAGCAGCTTAGGTCCAGGGCAAGAGACTCAGTACTTC. This encodes CVSSLGPGQETQYF.

In regard to this clonotype: Since no conserved phenylalanine or tryptophan closes the CDR3, a read error is the likely cause. The limits of the CDR3 on the DNA are not certain, so only TCRdb's listed CDR3 is given. The CDR3 region is CASSLATIGTIGRLYY. The chain recombines TRBV5-1 with TRBJ2-3; the table names TRBD1, a call not compared with the DNA. Germline CDR1 is SGHRS and CDR2 is YFSETQ. Termini included, the CDR3 measures 16 amino acids.

Comments on this clonotype: The conserved phenylalanine or tryptophan is not found at the CDR3 terminus, so this likely reflects a read error. V usage is TRBV11-2 and J usage is TRBJ2-1; weak D call: TRBD1 (5 bases). Germline V gives CDR1 SGHAT, CDR2 FQNNGV. The V end lost 2 bases, the J end lost 9 bases, and 20 bases lay between the germline ends. The CDR3 length is 16 residues. The DNA for the CDR3 is TGTGCCAGCAGCTTAAGGGGTCGGCGGAATAGGGGTGAGCAGTTCGTC. Residues: CASSLRGRRNRGEQFV.

About this clonotype: Lacking the conserved final phenylalanine or tryptophan, this CDR3 likely reflects a read error. The chain recombines TRBV12-3 or TRBV12-4 with TRBJ2-5; D perhaps matches TRBD1 (6 bases). This CDR3 comprises 14 residues. V was clipped by 4 bases and J by 4 bases, with 13 bases between them. Here the CDR3 reads CASSSTTGRETQYY. CDR3 sequence (DNA): TGTGCCAGCAGTTCGACCACAGGGCGAGAGACCCAGTACTAC.

This clonotype came up a few times. V is TRBV14 and J is TRBJ2-2; D remains unclear. Germline V CDR1 and CDR2: SGHDN, FVKESK. V was clipped by 0 bases and J by 5 bases, with 4 bases between them. CDR3 length: 13 residues. In DNA, the CDR3 is TGTGCCAGCAGCCAAGATTTGACCGGGGAGCTGTTTTTT. This codes for CASSQDLTGELFF.

There are many counts of this clonotype. J is TRBJ2-7 and V is TRBV5-6; maybe TRBD2 (5 bases). The V gene's germline CDR1 is SGHDT and CDR2 YYEEEE. V was cut by 4 bases and J by 2 bases, with 10 bases left in between. The CDR3 runs 13 residues. This CDR3 reads CASSPGSTYEQYF. The CDR3 DNA follows: TGTGCCAGCAGCCCGGGGTCTACCTACGAGCAGTACTTC.

This clonotype was counted once. At one boundary the junction diverges from the germline segment, which might be a read error. The chain employs TRBV11-3 and TRBJ1-5; the D is unclear. The CDR3 extends over 17 amino acids. From germline, CDR1 is SGHNT and CDR2 YENEEA. The CDR3: CASSLDEGNYINQPQHF. The CDR3 bases are TGTGCCAGCAGCTTAGACGAGGGAAATTATATCAATCAGCCCCAACATTTT.